This entry lists 5 T cell receptor beta chains sequenced from one sample in a study of blood T cell repertoires in COVID-19. Assay: immunoSEQ multiplex PCR; the TCRdb copy retains only in-frame clones and omits some. This repertoire shows over 300,000 clones, around 89% found once; its top ten account for 5% to 8.5%. Source material: peripheral blood. These TCRs come from a man between 18 and 35 years old with active or convalescent COVID-19.

The V call is TRBV5-5, the J call TRBJ2-2; 8 bases align to TRBD2. This CDR3 comprises 16 residues. Germline assignment: CDR1 SGHKS and CDR2 YYEKEE (reference sequence). J was trimmed by 5 bases and V by 0 bases; bases with no gene match: 6. The CDR3 spells CASSLAPGGQTGELFF. Here the CDR3 DNA reads TGTGCCAGCAGCTTGGCCCCGGGGGGGCAGACCGGGGAGCTGTTTTTT.

The V and J genes are TRBV28 and TRBJ1-4; TRBD1 matches 11 bases. CDR1 and CDR2 (germline): MDHEN, SYDVKM. The length of the CDR3 is 13 residues. V dropped 9 bases and J dropped 7; count of bases not matched to a gene: 4. The CDR3 coding sequence is TGTGCCAGTCGGGACAGGGGGGCTGAAAAACTGTTTTTT. It codes for CASRDRGAEKLFF.

The CDR3: CASRPSRGPSISTDTQYF. As DNA, the CDR3 is TGTGCCAGTAGACCCAGCCGGGGTCCCTCAATTAGCACAGATACGCAGTATTTT. J is TRBJ2-3 and V is TRBV19, with TRBD2 as a possible D gene (5 bases). The CDR3 consists of 18 residues. Trimming removed 6 bases at V and 0 bases at J, with 22 bases between. The V gene's germline CDR1 is LNHDA and CDR2 SQIVND (reference sequence).

This rearrangement joins TRBV27 to TRBJ2-7; the match to TRBD1 covers 8 bases. CDR3 length: 16 residues. From germline, CDR1 is MNHEY and CDR2 SMNVEV (reference sequence). The J segment lost 3 bases and the V segment lost 6 bases, leaving 13 bases of the junction unmatched. The CDR3 loop is CASSRDRGELFYEQYF. As DNA, the CDR3 is TGTGCCAGCAGCCGTGACAGGGGAGAATTGTTCTACGAGCAGTACTTC.

This clone has only one observation. This CDR3 is also generated by other DNA sequences in the sample. The chain has TRBV9 and TRBJ1-6; TRBD1 might be the D (6 bases). The CDR3 is 14 amino acids. Trimming took 2 bases from V and 5 from J, leaving 8 bases between them. Per the germline V gene, CDR1 is SGDLS and CDR2 is YYNGEE. The CDR3 DNA is TGTGCCAGCAGCGTTAGACAGGATAATTCACCCCTCCACTTT. Translated: CASSVRQDNSPLHF.